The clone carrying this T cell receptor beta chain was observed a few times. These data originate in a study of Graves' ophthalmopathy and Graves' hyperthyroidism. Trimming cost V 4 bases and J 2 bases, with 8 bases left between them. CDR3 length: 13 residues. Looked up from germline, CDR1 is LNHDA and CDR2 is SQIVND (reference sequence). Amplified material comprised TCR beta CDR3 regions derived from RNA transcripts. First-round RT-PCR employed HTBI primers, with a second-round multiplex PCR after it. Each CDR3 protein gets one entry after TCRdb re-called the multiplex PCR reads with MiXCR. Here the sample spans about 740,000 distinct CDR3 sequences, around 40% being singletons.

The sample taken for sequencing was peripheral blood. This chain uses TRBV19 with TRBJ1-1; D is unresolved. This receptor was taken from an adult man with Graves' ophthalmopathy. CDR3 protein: CASSTSRNTEAFF. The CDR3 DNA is TGTGCCAGTAGTACTTCCCGCAACACTGAAGCTTTCTTT.